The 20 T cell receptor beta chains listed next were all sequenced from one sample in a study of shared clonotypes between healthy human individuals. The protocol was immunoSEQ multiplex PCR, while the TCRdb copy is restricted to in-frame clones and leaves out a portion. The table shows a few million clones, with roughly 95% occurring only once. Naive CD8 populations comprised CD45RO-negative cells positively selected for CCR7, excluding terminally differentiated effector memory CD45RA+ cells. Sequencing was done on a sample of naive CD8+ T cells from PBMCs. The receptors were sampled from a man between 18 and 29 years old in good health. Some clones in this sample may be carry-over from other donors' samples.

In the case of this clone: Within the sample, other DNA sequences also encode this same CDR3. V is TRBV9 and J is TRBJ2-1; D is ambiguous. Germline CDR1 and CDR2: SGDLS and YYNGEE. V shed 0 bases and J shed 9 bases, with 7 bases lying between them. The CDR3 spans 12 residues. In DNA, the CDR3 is TGTGCCAGCAGCGTAGGGGCCTCTGAGCAGTTCTTC. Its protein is CASSVGASEQFF. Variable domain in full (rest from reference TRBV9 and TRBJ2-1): DSGVTQTPKHLITATGQRVTLRCSPRSGDLSVYWYQQSLDQGLQFLIQYYNGEERAKGNILERFSAQQFPDLHSELNLSSLELGDSALYFCASSVGASEQFFGPGTRLTVL.

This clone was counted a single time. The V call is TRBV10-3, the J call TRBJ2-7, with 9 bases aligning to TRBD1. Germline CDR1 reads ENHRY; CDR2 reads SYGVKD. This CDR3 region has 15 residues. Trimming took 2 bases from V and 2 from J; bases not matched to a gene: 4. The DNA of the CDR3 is TGTGCCATCAGTGAGACTGGGACAGGGCCCTACGAGCAGTACTTC. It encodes CAISETGTGPYEQYF.

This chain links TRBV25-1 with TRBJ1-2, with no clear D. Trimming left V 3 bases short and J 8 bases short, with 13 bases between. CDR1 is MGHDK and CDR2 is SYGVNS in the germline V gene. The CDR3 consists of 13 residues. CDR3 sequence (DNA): TGTGCCAGCAGTGACCGGGCCCCCGGGGGCTACACCTTC. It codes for CASSDRAPGGYTF.

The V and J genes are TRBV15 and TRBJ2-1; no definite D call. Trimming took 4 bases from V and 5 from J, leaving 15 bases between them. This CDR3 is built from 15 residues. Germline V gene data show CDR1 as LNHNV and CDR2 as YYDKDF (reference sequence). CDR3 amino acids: CATSTWADPNNEQFF. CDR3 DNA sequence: TGTGCCACCAGCACTTGGGCCGACCCTAACAATGAGCAGTTCTTC.

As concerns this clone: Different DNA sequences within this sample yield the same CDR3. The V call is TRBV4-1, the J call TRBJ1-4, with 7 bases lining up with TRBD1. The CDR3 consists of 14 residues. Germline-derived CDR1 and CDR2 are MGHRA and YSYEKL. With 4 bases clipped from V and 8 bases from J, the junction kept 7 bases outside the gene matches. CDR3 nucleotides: TGCGCCAGCAGCCCCCGACAGGGAGGGGAAAAACTGTTTTTT. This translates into CASSPRQGGEKLFF.

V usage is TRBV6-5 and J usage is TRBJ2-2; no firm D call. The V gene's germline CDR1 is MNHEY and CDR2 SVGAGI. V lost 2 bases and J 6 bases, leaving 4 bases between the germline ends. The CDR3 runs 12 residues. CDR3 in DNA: TGTGCCAGCAGTTACGCTCCCGGGGAGCTGTTTTTT. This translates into CASSYAPGELFF.

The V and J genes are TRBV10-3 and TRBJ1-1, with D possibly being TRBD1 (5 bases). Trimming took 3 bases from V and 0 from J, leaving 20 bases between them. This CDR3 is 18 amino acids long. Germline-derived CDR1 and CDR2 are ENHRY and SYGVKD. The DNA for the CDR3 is TGTGCCATCAGTGACCCCGGTATGGGGCGTACGCTGAACACTGAAGCTTTCTTT. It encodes CAISDPGMGRTLNTEAFF.

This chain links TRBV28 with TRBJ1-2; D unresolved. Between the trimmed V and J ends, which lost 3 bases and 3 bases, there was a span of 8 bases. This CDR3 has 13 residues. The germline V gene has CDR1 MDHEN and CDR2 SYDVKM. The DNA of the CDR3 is TGTGCCAGCAGTTTCGGGAGTGACTATGGCTACACCTTC. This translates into CASSFGSDYGYTF.

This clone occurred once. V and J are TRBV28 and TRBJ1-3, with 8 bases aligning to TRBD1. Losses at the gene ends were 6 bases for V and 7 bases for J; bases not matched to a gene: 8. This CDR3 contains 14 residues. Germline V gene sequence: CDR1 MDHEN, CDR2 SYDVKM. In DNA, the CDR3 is TGTGCCAGCAGGCAAGGGACAGGAGGCAACACCATATATTTT. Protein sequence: CASRQGTGGNTIYF. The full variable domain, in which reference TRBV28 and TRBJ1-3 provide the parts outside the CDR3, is DVKVTQSSRYLVKRTGEKVFLECVQDMDHENMFWYRQDPGLGLRLIYFSYDVKMKEKGDIPEGYSVSREKKERFSLILESASTNQTSMYLCASRQGTGGNTIYFGEGSWLTVV.

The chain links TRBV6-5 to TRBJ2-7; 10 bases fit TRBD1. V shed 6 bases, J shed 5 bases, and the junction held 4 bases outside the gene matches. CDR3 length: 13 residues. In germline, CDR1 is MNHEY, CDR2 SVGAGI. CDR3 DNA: TGTGCCAGCAGCCGAGGGACAGGGGACGAGCAGTACTTC. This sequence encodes CASSRGTGDEQYF.

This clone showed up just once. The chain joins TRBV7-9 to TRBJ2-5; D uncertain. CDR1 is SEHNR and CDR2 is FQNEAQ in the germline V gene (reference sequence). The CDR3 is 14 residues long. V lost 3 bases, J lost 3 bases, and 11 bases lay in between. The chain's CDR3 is CASSFGSVEETQYF. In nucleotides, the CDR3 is TGTGCCAGCAGCTTCGGCTCCGTCGAAGAGACCCAGTACTTC.

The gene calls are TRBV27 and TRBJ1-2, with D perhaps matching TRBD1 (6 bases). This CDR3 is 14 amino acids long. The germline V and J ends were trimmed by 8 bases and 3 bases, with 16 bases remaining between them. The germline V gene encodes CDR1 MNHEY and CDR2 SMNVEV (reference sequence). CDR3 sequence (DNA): TGTGCCAGCGGGCCGGCGGGGGCCCACTATGGCTACACCTTC. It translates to CASGPAGAHYGYTF.

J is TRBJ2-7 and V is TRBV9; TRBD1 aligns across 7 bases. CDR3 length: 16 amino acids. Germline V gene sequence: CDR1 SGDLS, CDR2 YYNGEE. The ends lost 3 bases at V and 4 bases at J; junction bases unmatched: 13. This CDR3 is CASSEGQLPVAYEQYF. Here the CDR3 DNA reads TGTGCCAGCAGCGAGGGACAGCTTCCAGTGGCGTACGAGCAGTACTTC.

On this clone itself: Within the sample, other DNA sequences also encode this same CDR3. DNA for the CDR3: TGTGCCAGCAGCGTAGGGCCCCTTAGCTCCTACGAGCAGTACTTC. It encodes CASSVGPLSSYEQYF. The V gene is TRBV9, the J gene TRBJ2-7; no clear D. V dropped 0 bases and J dropped 0 bases, with 10 bases sitting between them. The CDR3 covers 15 residues. Looked up from germline, CDR1 is SGDLS and CDR2 is YYNGEE.

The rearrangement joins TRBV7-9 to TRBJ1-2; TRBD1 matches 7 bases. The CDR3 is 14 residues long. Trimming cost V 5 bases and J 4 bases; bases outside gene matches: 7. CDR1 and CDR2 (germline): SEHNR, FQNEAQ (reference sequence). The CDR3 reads CASSPPGQLYGYTF. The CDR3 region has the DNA TGTGCCAGCAGCCCACCGGGACAGCTCTATGGCTACACCTTC.

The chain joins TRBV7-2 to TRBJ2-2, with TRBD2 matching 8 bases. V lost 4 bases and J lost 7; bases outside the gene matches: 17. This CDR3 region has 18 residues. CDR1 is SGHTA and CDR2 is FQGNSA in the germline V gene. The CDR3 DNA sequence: TGTGCCAGCAGCTCTAGCTTGGGGAGCGGGAGTTTCGGCGGGGAGCTGTTTTTT. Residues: CASSSSLGSGSFGGELFF.

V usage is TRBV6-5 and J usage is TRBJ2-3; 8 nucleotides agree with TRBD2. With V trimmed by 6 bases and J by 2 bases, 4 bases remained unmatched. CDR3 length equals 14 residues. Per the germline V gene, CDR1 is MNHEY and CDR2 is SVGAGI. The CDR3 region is CASRTGLVTDTQYF. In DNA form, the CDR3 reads TGTGCCAGCAGGACGGGACTAGTCACAGATACGCAGTATTTT.

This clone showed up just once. CDR3 bases: TGCGCCAGCAGCTGGCCTTGGTTAGCGGAGAACTACGAGCAGTACTTC. This gives the protein CASSWPWLAENYEQYF. J is TRBJ2-7 and V is TRBV5-1; TRBD2 is a possible D gene (6 bases). Germline assignment: CDR1 SGHRS and CDR2 YFSETQ. The CDR3 runs to 16 residues. V shed 3 bases and J shed 3 bases, with 19 bases lying between them.

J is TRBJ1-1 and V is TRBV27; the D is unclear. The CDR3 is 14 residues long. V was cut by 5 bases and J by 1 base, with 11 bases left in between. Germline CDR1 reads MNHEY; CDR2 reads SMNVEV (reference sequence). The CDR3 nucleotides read TGTGCCAGCAGTCCGTGGACCGCGAACACTGAAGCTTTCTTT. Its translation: CASSPWTANTEAFF.

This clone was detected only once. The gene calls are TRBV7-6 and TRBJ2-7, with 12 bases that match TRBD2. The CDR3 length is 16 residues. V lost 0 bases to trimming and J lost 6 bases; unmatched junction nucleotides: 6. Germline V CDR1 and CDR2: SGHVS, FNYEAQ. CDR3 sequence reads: CASSLAIASGRAEQYF. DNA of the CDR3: TGTGCCAGCAGCTTAGCGATTGCTAGCGGGAGGGCCGAGCAGTACTTC.